This entry lists 14 T cell receptor beta chains sequenced from one sample in a study of blood T cell repertoires in COVID-19. Data came from immunoSEQ multiplex PCR; TCRdb stores just in-frame clones and leaves some out. This table holds 210,000 or so clones, roughly 73% found once. The sequenced sample consisted of peripheral blood. Receptors were obtained from a woman aged 80 or over with active or convalescent COVID-19.

The chain uses TRBV10-3 and TRBJ2-7; a possible D gene is TRBD1 (5 bases). Trimming took 3 bases from V and 3 from J, leaving 9 bases between them. The germline V gene has CDR1 ENHRY and CDR2 SYGVKD. This CDR3 is 13 amino acids long. CDR3 DNA: TGTGCCATCAGTGATTGGGGCCTCTACGAGCAGTACTTC. Translated: CAISDWGLYEQYF.

The V and J genes are TRBV5-1 and TRBJ1-2; 7 nucleotides agree with TRBD1. CDR1 and CDR2 from the germline V gene are SGHRS and YFSETQ. V lost 0 bases and J lost 3; bases outside the gene matches: 5. CDR3 length: 15 amino acids. CDR3 loop: CASSLASTGDYGYTF. In DNA form, the CDR3 reads TGCGCCAGCAGCTTGGCCTCAACAGGGGACTATGGCTACACCTTC.

The V and J genes are TRBV9 and TRBJ1-2; 7 nucleotides align to TRBD1. V was clipped by 0 bases and J by 2 bases; unmatched bases: 7. CDR3 length: 16 amino acids. The germline gives CDR1 SGDLS, CDR2 YYNGEE. The CDR3 DNA sequence: TGTGCCAGCAGCGTAGACCCAGGACAGGCCAACTATGGCTACACCTTC. This gives the protein CASSVDPGQANYGYTF.

This chain connects TRBV5-5 to TRBJ2-3; 9 positions match TRBD2. This CDR3 region has 16 residues. V lost 2 bases, J lost 5 bases, and 9 bases stayed unmatched. Germline CDR1 reads SGHKS; CDR2 reads YYEKEE (reference sequence). This CDR3 is CASSLRASGVGDTQYF. The CDR3, as DNA: TGTGCCAGCAGCTTACGGGCTAGCGGGGTTGGAGATACGCAGTATTTT.

This clone was seen just once. The V gene is TRBV5-4, the J gene TRBJ2-2; 12 bases map to TRBD2. Germline assignment: CDR1 SGHNT and CDR2 YYREEE (reference sequence). Trimming cost V 0 bases and J 7 bases; bases outside gene matches: 10. The CDR3 covers 18 residues. The DNA of the CDR3 is TGTGCCAGCAGCTTGGACCTAGCGGGGGGGCGAGAGAACGGGGAGCTGTTTTTT. Translating gives CASSLDLAGGRENGELFF.

V and J are TRBV5-1 and TRBJ2-5; D might be TRBD1 (6 bases). The CDR3 runs to 13 residues. Trimming took 5 bases from V and 2 from J, leaving 10 bases between them. In germline, CDR1 is SGHRS, CDR2 YFSETQ. The CDR3 is CASRTGLQETQYF. As DNA, the CDR3 is TGCGCCAGCAGGACAGGACTTCAAGAGACCCAGTACTTC. Filled out from reference TRBV5-1 and TRBJ2-5, the complete variable domain reads KAGVTQTPRYLIKTRGQQVTLSCSPISGHRSVSWYQQTPGQGLQFLFEYFSETQRNKGNFPGRFSGRQFSNSRSEMNVSTLELGDSALYLCASRTGLQETQYFGPGTRLLVL.

This clone has just a few counts. This sequence joins TRBV27 and TRBJ1-6; perhaps TRBD1 as D (5 bases). V gave up 8 bases and J gave up 6 bases, with 11 bases separating them. CDR3 length equals 13 residues. Germline CDR1 MNHEY, CDR2 SMNVEV (reference sequence). CDR3 amino acids: CASRGTANSPLHF. DNA for the CDR3: TGTGCCAGCCGCGGGACGGCTAATTCACCCCTCCACTTT.

The chain employs TRBV19 and TRBJ1-5; the D gene is possibly TRBD1 (6 bases). CDR3 length equals 13 residues. Trimming cost V 3 bases and J 6 bases, with 9 bases left between them. Per germline, CDR1 LNHDA and CDR2 SQIVND (reference sequence). DNA for the CDR3: TGTGCCAGTAGTATCGGACAGCTTCAGCCCCAGCATTTT. It translates to CASSIGQLQPQHF.

The chain links TRBV3-1 (or the pseudogene TRBV3-2) to TRBJ1-2; D gene ambiguous. The CDR3 consists of 14 residues. The germline V gene encodes CDR1 LGHDT and CDR2 YNNKEL (reference sequence). Trimming pared 1 base from V and 6 bases from J, leaving 12 bases between. In DNA form, the CDR3 reads TGTGCCAGCAGCCAAGTAGAGAGAACGAATGGCTACACCTTC. Its protein product is CASSQVERTNGYTF.

The J gene is TRBJ1-5, the V gene TRBV10-3; 10 bases align to TRBD1. Germline loops: CDR1 ENHRY, CDR2 SYGVKD. The CDR3 contains 20 residues. The V segment lost 0 bases and the J segment 3 bases; nucleotides outside the gene matches: 14. In nucleotides, the CDR3 is TGTGCCATCAGTGAGTCGAAGCCCGGGACAGGGGCGGTTGTCAATCAGCCCCAGCATTTT. This translates into CAISESKPGTGAVVNQPQHF.

V is TRBV5-1 and J is TRBJ2-5; weak D call: TRBD1 (6 bases). The V gene lost 4 bases and the J gene lost 4 bases, with 14 bases spanning the gap. The germline V gene encodes CDR1 SGHRS and CDR2 YFSETQ. This CDR3 spans 14 amino acids. The CDR3 reads CASSRSGTPETQYF. CDR3 coding DNA: TGCGCCAGCAGCCGCTCCGGGACACCAGAGACCCAGTACTTC.

V is TRBV11-2 and J is TRBJ1-1; D is ambiguous. Trimming shortened V by 0 bases and J by 1 base, and 9 bases separated the two germline ends. Germline V gene sequence: CDR1 SGHAT, CDR2 FQNNGV. The CDR3 is 15 amino acids. CDR3 sequence (DNA): TGTGCCAGCAGCTTAGAACGGGTCGGGAACACTGAAGCTTTCTTT. This encodes CASSLERVGNTEAFF.

V is TRBV15 and J is TRBJ2-1, with TRBD1 matching over 7 bases. V dropped 2 bases and J dropped 4; count of bases not matched to a gene: 23. The CDR3 has 21 amino acids. CDR1 is LNHNV and CDR2 is YYDKDF in the germline V gene (reference sequence). The CDR3 spells CATSRSADQGDGGSAYNEQFF. The CDR3 nucleotides are TGTGCCACCAGCAGATCCGCTGACCAGGGGGACGGAGGCTCAGCTTACAATGAGCAGTTCTTC.

The rearrangement uses TRBV6-6 and TRBJ2-5; TRBD1 matches 9 bases. Germline V gene sequence: CDR1 MNHNY, CDR2 SVGAGI (reference sequence). After removal of 5 bases from V and 4 bases from J, the junction contained 14 bases not matched to a gene. This CDR3 has 17 residues. CDR3 loop: CASSPNPGTGQRETQYF. The CDR3, as DNA: TGTGCCAGCAGTCCCAATCCCGGGACAGGGCAGAGAGAGACCCAGTACTTC.